This T cell receptor (beta chain) was found in a study of blood T cell repertoires in COVID-19. Study summary: Sites across the United States, Italy and Spain contributed samples from acute and convalescent COVID-19. T cells, B-cell-depleted T cells, or PBMCs supplied cDNA or gDNA.

This CDR3 has 16 amino acids. V shed 3 bases and J 3 bases; nucleotides not matched to a gene: 9. Germline V gene data show CDR1 as MNHEY and CDR2 as SVGEGT. Per the original methods: Reference gene primer amplification gave nucleated cell count estimates. Some clones are missing from TCRdb's copy, which holds only in-frame ones; the method was immunoSEQ multiplex PCR. That table furnishes V, J and clone size, whereas the DNA furnished D and trimming. The sample includes 60,000 to 85,000 clones, roughly 70% of them seen just once. The chain carries TRBV6-2 or TRBV6-3 and TRBJ2-5; 8 bases are shared with TRBD2. Sequenced: peripheral blood. The TCR comes from a human donor with acute or convalescent COVID-19. The donor label of this sample is uncertain. The CDR3 DNA is TGTGCCAGCAGTTATGTCCCGGGACTAGTTGAAGAGACCCAGTACTTC. This encodes CASSYVPGLVEETQYF.